This entry is about one T cell receptor beta chain. The sample belongs to a study of T cells in Graves' hyperthyroidism and ophthalmopathy. This CDR3 contains 15 residues. In germline, CDR1 is SGHDT, CDR2 YYEEEE. V shed 2 bases and J shed 5 bases, with 17 bases lying between them. TCR beta CDR3 sequences were amplified from RNA transcripts. Researchers ran a first-round RT-PCR on the TCR CDR3 using the HTBI primer set. From the multiplex PCR reads, TCRdb called clonotypes with MiXCR, one entry per CDR3 protein. The data contain more than 450,000 distinct CDR3 sequences, just under 20% of them singletons.

This clonotype was sampled from a man aged 40-49 years with Graves' ophthalmopathy. The chain recombines TRBV5-6 with TRBJ2-7; possible D gene TRBD1, 5 bases. The sample was blood. This CDR3 reads CASSFKPRIRDEQYF. The CDR3 coding sequence is TGTGCCAGCAGCTTCAAACCTAGGATCAGGGACGAGCAGTACTTC. The full variable domain, completed using reference TRBV5-6 and TRBJ2-7, is DAGVTQSPTHLIKTRGQQVTLRCSPKSGHDTVSWYQQALGQGPQFIFQYYEEEERQRGNFPDRFSGHQFPNYSSELNVNALLLGDSALYLCASSFKPRIRDEQYFGPGTRLTVT.